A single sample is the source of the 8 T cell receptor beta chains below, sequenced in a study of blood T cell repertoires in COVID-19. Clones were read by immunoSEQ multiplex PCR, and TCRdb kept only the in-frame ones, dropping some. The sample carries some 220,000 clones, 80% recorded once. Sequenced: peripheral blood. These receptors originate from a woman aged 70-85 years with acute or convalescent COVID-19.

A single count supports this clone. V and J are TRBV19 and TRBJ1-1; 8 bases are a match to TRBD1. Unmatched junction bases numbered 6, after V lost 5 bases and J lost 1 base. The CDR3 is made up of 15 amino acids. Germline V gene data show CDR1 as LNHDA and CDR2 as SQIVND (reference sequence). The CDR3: CASSSTGTGNTEAFF. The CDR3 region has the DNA TGTGCCAGTAGTTCAACCGGGACAGGGAACACTGAAGCTTTCTTT.

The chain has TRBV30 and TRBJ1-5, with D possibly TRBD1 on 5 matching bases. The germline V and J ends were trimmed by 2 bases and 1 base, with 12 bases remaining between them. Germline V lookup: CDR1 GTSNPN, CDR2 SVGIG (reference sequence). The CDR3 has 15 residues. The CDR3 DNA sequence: TGTGCCTGGAGTAATAGGGCAGGGAGCAATCAGCCCCAGCATTTT. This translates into CAWSNRAGSNQPQHF.

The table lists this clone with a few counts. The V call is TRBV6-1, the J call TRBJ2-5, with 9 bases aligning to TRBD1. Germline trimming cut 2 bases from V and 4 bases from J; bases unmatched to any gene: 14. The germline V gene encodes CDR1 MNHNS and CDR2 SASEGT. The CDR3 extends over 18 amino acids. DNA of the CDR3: TGTGCCAGCAGTGAACTGCCAGGTGGGGACAGGGTAGGAGAGACCCAGTACTTC. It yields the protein CASSELPGGDRVGETQYF.

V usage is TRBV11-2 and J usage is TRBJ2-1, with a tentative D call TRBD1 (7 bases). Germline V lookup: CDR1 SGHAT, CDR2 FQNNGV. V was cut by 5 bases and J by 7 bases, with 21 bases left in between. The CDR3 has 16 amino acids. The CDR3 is CASSPTTGFGGNEQFF. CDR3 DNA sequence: TGTGCCAGCAGCCCCACGACAGGGTTCGGAGGGAATGAGCAGTTCTTC.

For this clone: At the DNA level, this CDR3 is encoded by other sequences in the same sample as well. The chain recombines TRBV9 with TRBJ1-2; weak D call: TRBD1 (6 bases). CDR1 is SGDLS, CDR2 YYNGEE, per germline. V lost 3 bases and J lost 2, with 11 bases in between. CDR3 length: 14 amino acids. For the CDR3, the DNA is TGTGCCAGCAGCGCGTCGGACAGAAACTATGGCTACACCTTC. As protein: CASSASDRNYGYTF.

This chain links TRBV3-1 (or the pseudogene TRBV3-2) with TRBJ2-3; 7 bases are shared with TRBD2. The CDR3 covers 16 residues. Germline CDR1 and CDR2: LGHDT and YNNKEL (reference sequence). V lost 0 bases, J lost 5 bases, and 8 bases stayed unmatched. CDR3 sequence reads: CASSQDAAGDGDTQYF. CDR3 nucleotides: TGTGCCAGCAGCCAAGACGCGGCGGGGGACGGAGATACGCAGTATTTT.

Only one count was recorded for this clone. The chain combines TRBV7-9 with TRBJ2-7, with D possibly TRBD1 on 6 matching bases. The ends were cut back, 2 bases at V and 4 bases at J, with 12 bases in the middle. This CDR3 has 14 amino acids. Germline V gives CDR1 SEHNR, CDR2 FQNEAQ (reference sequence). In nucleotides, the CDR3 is TGTGCCAGCAGCTTATCCGGGACAACATACGAGCAGTACTTC. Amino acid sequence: CASSLSGTTYEQYF.

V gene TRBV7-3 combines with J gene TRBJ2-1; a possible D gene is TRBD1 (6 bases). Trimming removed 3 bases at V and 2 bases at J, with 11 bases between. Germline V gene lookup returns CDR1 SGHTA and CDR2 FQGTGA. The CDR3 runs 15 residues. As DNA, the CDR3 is TGTGCCAGCAGCTTGGCAGGGGCAACCTACAATGAGCAGTTCTTC. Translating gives CASSLAGATYNEQFF.